This T cell receptor beta chain was obtained from a study of blood T cell repertoires in COVID-19. On the study more broadly: Samples of COVID-19 (acute and convalescent) were obtained from the United States, Italy and Spain. T cells, B-cell-depleted T cells, or PBMCs supplied cDNA or gDNA.

In the original processing: Amplification with reference gene primers provided the estimates of nucleated cell counts. TCRdb keeps only in-frame clones here, not all; method: immunoSEQ multiplex PCR. The D gene and trimming were derived from the DNA, and the V and J assignments and clone size from that table. The sample consists of over 250,000 clones, about 91% of them appearing once. The CDR3 is made up of 15 amino acids. CDR1 is ENHRY and CDR2 is SYGVKD in the germline V gene. The J segment lost 6 bases and the V segment lost 6 bases, leaving 10 bases of the junction unmatched. Sequenced material: peripheral blood. This chain links TRBV10-3 with TRBJ2-2; 7 bases line up with TRBD1. The sequence was obtained from a person aged 18 to 29 with COVID-19, enrolled during active disease. As DNA, the CDR3 is TGTGCCATCAGACCCACAGGGGAAGTGGCCGGGGAGCTGTTTTTT. Residues: CAIRPTGEVAGELFF.